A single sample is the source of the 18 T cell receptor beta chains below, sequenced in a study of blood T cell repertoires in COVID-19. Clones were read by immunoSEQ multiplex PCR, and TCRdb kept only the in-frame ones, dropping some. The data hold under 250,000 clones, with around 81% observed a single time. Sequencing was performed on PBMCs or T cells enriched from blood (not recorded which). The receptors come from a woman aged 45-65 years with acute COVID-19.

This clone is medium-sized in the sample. The CDR3 loop is CASRHPGLNQPQHF. Written as DNA, the CDR3 is TGTGCCAGCAGACATCCAGGCCTCAATCAGCCCCAGCATTTT. The chain joins TRBV3-1 (or the pseudogene TRBV3-2) to TRBJ1-5; no firm D call. Trimming took 6 bases from V and 3 from J, leaving 12 bases between them. The CDR3 has 14 residues. The V gene's germline CDR1 is LGHDT and CDR2 YNNKEL (reference sequence).

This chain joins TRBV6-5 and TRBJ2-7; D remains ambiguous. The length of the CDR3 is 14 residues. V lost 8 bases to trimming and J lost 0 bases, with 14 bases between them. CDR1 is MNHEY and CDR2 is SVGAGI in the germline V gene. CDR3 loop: CASARHESSYEQYF. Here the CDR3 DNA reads TGTGCCAGCGCGAGACACGAAAGCTCCTACGAGCAGTACTTC.

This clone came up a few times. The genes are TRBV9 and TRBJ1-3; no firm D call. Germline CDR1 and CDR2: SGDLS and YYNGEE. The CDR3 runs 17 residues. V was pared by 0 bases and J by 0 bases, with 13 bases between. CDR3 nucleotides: TGTGCCAGCAGCGTAGACTTCAGAGGGTTCTCTGGAAACACCATATATTTT. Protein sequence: CASSVDFRGFSGNTIYF.

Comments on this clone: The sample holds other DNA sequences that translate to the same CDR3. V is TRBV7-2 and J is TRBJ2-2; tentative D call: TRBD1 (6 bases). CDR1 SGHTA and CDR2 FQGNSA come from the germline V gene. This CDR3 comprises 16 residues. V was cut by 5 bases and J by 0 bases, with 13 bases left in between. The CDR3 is CASSPPGTTNTGELFF. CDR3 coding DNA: TGTGCCAGCAGCCCGCCAGGGACAACGAACACCGGGGAGCTGTTTTTT.

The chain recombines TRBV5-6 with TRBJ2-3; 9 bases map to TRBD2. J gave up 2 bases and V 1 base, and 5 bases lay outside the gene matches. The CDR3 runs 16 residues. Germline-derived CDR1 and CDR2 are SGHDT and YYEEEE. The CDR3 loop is CASSLTSGGSTDTQYF. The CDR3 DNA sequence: TGTGCCAGCAGCTTGACCAGCGGGGGGTCCACAGATACGCAGTATTTT.

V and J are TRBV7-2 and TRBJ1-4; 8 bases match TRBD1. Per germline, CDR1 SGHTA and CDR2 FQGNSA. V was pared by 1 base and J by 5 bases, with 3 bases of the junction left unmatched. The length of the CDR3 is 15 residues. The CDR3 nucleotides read TGTGCCAGCAGCTTAGACAGGGGGAAGAATGAAAAACTGTTTTTT. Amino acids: CASSLDRGKNEKLFF.

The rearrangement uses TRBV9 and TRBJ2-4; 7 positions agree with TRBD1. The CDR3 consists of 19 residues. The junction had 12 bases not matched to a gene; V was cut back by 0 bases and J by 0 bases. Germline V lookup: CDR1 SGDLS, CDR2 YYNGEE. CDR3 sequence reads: CASSVGRPAGDRAKNIQYF. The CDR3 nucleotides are TGTGCCAGCAGCGTAGGGCGGCCCGCCGGGGACAGAGCCAAAAACATTCAGTACTTC.

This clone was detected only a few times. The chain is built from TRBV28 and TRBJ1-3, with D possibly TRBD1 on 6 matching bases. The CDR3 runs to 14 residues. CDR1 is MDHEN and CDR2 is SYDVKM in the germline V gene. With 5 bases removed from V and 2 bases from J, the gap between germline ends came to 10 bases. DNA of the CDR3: TGTGCCAGCAGTACACAGGGAACTGGAAACACCATATATTTT. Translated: CASSTQGTGNTIYF.

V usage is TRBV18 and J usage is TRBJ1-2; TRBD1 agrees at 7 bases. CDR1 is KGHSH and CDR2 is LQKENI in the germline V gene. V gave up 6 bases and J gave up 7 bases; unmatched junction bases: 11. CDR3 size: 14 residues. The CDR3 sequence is CASSQEGGVGGYTF. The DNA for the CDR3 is TGTGCCAGCTCCCAGGAAGGGGGCGTGGGTGGCTACACCTTC.

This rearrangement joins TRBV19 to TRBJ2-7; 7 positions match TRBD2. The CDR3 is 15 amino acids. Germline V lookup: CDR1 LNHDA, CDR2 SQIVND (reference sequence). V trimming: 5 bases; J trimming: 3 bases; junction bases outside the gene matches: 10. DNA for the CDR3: TGTGCCAGTAGTCTGGTCCTAGCGGTAAACTACGAGCAGTACTTC. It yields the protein CASSLVLAVNYEQYF.

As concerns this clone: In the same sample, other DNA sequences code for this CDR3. In DNA, the CDR3 is TGTGCCAGCAGGCTGACAGGGGGACGTGAAAAACTGTTTTTT. Residues: CASRLTGGREKLFF. J is TRBJ1-4 and V is TRBV28, with 9 bases identical to TRBD1. From germline, CDR1 is MDHEN and CDR2 SYDVKM. The CDR3 runs to 14 residues. The ends lost 6 bases at V and 7 bases at J; junction bases unmatched: 6.

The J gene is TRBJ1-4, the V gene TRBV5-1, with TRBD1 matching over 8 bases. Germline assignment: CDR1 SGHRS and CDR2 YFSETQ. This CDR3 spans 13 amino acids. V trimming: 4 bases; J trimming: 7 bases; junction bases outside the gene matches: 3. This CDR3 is CASSPDRAEKLFF. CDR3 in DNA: TGCGCCAGCAGCCCGGACAGGGCTGAAAAACTGTTTTTT.

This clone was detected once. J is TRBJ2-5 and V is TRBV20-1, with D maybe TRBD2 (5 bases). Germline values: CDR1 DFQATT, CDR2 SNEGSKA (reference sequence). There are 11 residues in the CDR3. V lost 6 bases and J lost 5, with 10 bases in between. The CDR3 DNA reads TGCAGTGCAACCGAGCGGGAGACCCAGTACTTC. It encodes CSATERETQYF.

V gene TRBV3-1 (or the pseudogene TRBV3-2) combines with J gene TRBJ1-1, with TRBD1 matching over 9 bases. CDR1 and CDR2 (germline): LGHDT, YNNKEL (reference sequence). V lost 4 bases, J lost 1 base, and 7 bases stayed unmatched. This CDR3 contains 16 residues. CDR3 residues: CASSPHRDRANTEAFF. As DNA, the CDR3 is TGTGCCAGCAGCCCCCATCGGGACAGGGCGAACACTGAAGCTTTCTTT.

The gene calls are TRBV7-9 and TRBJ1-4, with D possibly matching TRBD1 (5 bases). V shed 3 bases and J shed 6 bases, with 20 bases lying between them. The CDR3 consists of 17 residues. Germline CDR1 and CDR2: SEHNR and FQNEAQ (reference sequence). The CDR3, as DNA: TGTGCCAGCAGCTTCGGCAGGGCGAATCCAGGAGATGAAAAACTGTTTTTT. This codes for CASSFGRANPGDEKLFF.

This chain's CDR3 is CASSPERQVLYEQYF. The CDR3 DNA reads as TGTGCCAGCTCACCAGAACGACAGGTGCTCTACGAGCAGTACTTC. The chain uses TRBV18 and TRBJ2-7; a possible D gene is TRBD1 (6 bases). Germline V lookup: CDR1 KGHSH, CDR2 LQKENI. CDR3 length: 15 residues. V lost 2 bases and J 3 bases, leaving 14 bases between the germline ends.

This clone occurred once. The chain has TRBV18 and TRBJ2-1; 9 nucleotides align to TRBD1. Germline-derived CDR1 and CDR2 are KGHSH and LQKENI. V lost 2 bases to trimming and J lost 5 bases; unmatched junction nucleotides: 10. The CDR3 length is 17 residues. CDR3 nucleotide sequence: TGTGCCAGCTCACCAGCGGGCCGGACAGGGGCCAACAATGAGCAGTTCTTC. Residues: CASSPAGRTGANNEQFF.

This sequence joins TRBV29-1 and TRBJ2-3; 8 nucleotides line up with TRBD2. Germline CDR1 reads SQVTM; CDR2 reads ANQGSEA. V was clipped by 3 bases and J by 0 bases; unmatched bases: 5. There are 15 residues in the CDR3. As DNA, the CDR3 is TGCAGCGTTGAGGTACTAGCGGTTAGCACAGATACGCAGTATTTT. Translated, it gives CSVEVLAVSTDTQYF.